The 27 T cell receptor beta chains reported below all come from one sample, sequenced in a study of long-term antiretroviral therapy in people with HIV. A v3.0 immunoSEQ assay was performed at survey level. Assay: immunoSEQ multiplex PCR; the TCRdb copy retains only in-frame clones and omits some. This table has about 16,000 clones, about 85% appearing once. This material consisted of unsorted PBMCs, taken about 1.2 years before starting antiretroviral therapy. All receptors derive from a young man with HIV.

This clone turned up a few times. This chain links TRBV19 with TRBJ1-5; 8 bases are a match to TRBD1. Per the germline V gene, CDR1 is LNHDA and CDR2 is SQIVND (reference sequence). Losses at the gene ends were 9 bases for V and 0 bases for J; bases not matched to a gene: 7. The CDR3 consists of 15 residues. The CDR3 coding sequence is TGTGCCAGCTCCGGACAGGGCATTAGCAATCAGCCCCAGCATTTT. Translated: CASSGQGISNQPQHF.

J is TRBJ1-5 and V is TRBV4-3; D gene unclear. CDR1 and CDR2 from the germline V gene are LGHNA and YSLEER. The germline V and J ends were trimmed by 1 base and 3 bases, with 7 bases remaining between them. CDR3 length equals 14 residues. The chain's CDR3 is CASSQGRTNQPQHF. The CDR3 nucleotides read TGCGCCAGCAGCCAAGGACGGACCAATCAGCCCCAGCATTTT.

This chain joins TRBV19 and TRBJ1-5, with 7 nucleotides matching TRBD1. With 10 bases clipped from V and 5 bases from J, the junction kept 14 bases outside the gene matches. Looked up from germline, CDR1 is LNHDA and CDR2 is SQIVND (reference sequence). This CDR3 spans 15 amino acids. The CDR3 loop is CATTLAAGGHQPQHF. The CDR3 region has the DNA TGTGCCACCACATTGGCGGCAGGGGGGCATCAGCCCCAGCATTTT.

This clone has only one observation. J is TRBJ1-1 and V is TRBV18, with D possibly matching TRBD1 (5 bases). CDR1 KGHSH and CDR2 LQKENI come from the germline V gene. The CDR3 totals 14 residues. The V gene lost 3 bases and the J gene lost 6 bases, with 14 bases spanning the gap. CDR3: CASSPGRTLPEAFF. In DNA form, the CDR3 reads TGTGCCAGCTCACCCGGGAGGACATTGCCTGAAGCTTTCTTT. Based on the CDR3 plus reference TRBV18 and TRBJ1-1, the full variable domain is NAGVMQNPRHLVRRRGQEARLRCSPMKGHSHVYWYRQLPEEGLKFMVYLQKENIIDESGMPKERFSAEFPKEGPSILRIQQVVRGDSAAYFCASSPGRTLPEAFFGQGTRLTVV.

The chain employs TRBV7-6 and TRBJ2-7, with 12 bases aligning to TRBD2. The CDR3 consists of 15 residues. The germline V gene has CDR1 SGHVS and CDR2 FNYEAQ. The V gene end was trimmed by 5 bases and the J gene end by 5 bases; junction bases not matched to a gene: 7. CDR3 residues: CASSPRTSGINEQYF. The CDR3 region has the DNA TGTGCCAGCAGCCCTAGGACTAGCGGGATTAACGAGCAGTACTTC.

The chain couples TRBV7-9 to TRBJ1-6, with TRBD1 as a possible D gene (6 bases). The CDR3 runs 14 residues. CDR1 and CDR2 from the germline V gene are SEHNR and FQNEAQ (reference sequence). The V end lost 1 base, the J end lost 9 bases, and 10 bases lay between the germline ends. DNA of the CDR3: TGTGCCAGCAGCTTAGAGGGGGTTGGTTCACCCCTCCACTTT. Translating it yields CASSLEGVGSPLHF.

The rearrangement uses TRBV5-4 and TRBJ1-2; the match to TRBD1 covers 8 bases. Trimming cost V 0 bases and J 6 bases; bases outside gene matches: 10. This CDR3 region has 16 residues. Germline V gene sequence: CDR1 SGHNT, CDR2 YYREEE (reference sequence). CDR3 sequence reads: CASSLGLGTGIDGYTF. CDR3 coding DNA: TGTGCCAGCAGCTTGGGGTTGGGGACAGGAATCGATGGCTACACCTTC.

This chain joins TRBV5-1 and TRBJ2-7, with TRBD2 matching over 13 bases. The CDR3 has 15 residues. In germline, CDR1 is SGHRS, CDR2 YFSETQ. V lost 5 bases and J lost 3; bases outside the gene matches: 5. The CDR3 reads CASSPGTSGVYEQYF. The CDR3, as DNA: TGCGCCAGCAGTCCCGGGACTAGCGGGGTCTACGAGCAGTACTTC.

CDR3 in DNA: TGTGCCTGGACCATAACAGGGAATGGCTACACCTTC. Amino acids: CAWTITGNGYTF. J is TRBJ1-2 and V is TRBV30, with D possibly matching TRBD1 (6 bases). There are 12 residues in the CDR3. The V gene's germline CDR1 is GTSNPN and CDR2 SVGIG (reference sequence). V was shortened by 4 bases and J by 6 bases, with 12 bases between the two germline ends.

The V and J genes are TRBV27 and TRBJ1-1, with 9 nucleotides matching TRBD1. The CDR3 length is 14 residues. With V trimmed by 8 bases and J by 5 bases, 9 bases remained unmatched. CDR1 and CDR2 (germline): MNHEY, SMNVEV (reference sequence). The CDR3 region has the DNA TGTGCCAGCTGCCGGGACAGGGTAGGGACTGAAGCTTTCTTT. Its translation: CASCRDRVGTEAFF.

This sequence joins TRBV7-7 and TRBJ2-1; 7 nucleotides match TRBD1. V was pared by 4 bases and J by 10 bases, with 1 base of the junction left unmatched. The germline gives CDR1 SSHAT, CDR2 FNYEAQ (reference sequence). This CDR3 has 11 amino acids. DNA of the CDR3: TGTGCCAGCAGCTCGGGACAGGAGCAGTTCTTC. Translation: CASSSGQEQFF.

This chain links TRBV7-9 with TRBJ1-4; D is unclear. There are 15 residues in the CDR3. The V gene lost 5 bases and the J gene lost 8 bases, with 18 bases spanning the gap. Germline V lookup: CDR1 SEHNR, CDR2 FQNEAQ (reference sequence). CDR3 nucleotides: TGTGCCAGCAGCCCGAGAGACCCTCTAGGGGAAAAACTGTTTTTT. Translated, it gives CASSPRDPLGEKLFF. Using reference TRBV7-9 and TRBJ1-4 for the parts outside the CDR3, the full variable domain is DTGVSQNPRHKITKRGQNVTFRCDPISEHNRLYWYRQTLGQGPEFLTYFQNEAQLEKSRLLSDRFSAERPKGSFSTLEIQRTEQGDSAMYLCASSPRDPLGEKLFFGSGTQLSVL.

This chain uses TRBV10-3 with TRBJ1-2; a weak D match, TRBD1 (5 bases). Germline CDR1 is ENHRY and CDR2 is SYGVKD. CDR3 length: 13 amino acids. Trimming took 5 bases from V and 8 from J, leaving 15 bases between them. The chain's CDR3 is CAISQLQDEGYTF. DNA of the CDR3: TGTGCCATCAGTCAACTACAGGACGAAGGCTACACCTTC.

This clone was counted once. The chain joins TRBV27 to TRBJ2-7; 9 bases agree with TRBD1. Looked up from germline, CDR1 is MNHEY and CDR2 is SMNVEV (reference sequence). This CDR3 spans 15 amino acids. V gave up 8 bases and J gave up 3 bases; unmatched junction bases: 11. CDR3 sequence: CASCSLGQGHYEQYF. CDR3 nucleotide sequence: TGTGCCAGCTGTAGTCTGGGACAGGGACACTACGAGCAGTACTTC.

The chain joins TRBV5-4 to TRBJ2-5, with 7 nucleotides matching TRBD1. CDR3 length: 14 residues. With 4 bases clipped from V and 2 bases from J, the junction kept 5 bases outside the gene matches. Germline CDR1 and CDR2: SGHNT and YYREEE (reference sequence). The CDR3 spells CASSGTVDQETQYF. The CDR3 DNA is TGTGCCAGCAGCGGGACAGTAGATCAAGAGACCCAGTACTTC.

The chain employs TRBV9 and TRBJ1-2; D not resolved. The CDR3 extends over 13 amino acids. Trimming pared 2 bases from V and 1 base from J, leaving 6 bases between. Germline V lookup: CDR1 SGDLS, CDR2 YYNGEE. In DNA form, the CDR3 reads TGTGCCAGCAGCGTTTCGTTTAACTATGGCTACACCTTC. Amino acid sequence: CASSVSFNYGYTF.

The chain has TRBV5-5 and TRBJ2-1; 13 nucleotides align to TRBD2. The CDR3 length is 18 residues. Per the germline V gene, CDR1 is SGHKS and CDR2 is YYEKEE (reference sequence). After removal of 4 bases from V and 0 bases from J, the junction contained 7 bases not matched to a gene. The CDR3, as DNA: TGTGCCAGCAGCAGGGGACTAGCGGGGACTCTCTCCTACAATGAGCAGTTCTTC. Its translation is CASSRGLAGTLSYNEQFF.

In DNA, the CDR3 is TGTGCCAGCAGCCCCGGACTAGCGGGAGTGGAGACCCAGTACTTC. It specifies CASSPGLAGVETQYF. The chain joins TRBV4-2 to TRBJ2-5; TRBD2 aligns across 13 bases. V lost 4 bases, J lost 5 bases, and 4 bases stayed unmatched. The CDR3 length is 15 residues. Germline assignment: CDR1 LGHNA and CDR2 YNFKEQ.

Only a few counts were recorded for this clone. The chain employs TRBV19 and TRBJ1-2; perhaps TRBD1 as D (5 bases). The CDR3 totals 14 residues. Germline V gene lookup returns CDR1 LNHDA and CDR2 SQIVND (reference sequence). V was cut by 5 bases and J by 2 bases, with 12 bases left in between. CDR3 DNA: TGTGCCAGTAGTGCACGACAGAGGAACTATGGCTACACCTTC. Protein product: CASSARQRNYGYTF.

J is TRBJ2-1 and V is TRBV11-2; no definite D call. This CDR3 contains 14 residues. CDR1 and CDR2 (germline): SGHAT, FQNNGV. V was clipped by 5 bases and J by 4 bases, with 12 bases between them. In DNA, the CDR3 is TGTGCCAGCAGCCCACAATTCTCATACAATGAGCAGTTCTTC. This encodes CASSPQFSYNEQFF. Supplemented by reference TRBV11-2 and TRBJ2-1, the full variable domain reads EAGVAQSPRYKIIEKRQSVAFWCNPISGHATLYWYQQILGQGPKLLIQFQNNGVVDDSQLPKDRFSAERLKGVDSTLKIQPAKLEDSAVYLCASSPQFSYNEQFFGPGTRLTVL.

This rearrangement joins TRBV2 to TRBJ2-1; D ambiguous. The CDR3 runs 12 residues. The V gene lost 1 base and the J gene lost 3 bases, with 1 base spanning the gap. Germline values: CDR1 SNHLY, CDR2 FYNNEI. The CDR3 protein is CASSEGYNEQFF. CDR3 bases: TGTGCCAGCAGTGAAGGCTACAATGAGCAGTTCTTC.

The CDR3 nucleotides are TGTGCCAGTAGCGACTGGACAGGGGTCCCCTACGAGCAGTACTTC. Residues: CASSDWTGVPYEQYF. This chain joins TRBV19 and TRBJ2-7, with 9 bases fitting TRBD1. Trimming at V came to 6 bases and at J to 2 bases, leaving 8 bases not matched to a gene. The CDR3 has 15 residues. Germline V gene data show CDR1 as LNHDA and CDR2 as SQIVND (reference sequence).

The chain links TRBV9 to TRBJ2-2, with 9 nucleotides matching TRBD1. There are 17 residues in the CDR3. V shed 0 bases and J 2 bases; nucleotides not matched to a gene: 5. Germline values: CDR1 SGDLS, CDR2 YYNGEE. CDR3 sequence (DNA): TGTGCCAGCAGCGTAGTCTCGGGACAGGGTAACACCGGGGAGCTGTTTTTT. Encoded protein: CASSVVSGQGNTGELFF.

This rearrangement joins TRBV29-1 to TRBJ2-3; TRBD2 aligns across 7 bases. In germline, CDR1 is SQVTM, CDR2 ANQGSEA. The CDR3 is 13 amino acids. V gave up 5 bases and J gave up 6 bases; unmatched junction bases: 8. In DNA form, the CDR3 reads TGCAGCGTTCATTCCCTAGCGGAGGATACGCAGTATTTT. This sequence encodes CSVHSLAEDTQYF.

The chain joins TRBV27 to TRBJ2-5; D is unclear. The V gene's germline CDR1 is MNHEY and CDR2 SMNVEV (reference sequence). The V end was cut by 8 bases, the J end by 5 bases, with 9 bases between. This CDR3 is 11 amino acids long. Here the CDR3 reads CASFSAETQYF. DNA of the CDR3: TGTGCCAGCTTCTCCGCGGAGACCCAGTACTTC.

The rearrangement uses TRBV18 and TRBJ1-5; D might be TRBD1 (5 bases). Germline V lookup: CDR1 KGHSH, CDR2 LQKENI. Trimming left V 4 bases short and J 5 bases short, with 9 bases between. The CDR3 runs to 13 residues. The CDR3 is CASSLQGDQPQHF. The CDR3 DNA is TGTGCCAGCTCACTACAAGGGGATCAGCCCCAGCATTTT.

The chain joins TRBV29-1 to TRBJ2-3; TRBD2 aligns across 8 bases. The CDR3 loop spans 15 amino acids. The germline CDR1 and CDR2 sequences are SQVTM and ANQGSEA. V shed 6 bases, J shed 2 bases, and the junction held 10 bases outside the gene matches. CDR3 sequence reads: CSVGPGGAPTDTQYF. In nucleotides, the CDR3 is TGCAGCGTCGGCCCCGGGGGGGCCCCCACAGATACGCAGTATTTT.